This paragraph covers one T cell receptor beta chain sequence. Its target is unknown. CDR3 length: 12 residues. This sample was taken from a study of yellow fever vaccine responses in identical twins. Points from the study as a whole: In identical twins, vaccine T cell responses appeared partly shared and partly individual.

TCRdb called the RT-PCR reads again in MiXCR, with one record for every CDR3 protein. In the table there are under 3,000 distinct CDR3 sequences, over 75% of which are singletons. The TCR sequence derives from a woman aged 18-29 years who received the yellow fever vaccine. The sample here was T cells from blood (PBMCs), unsorted or a sorted subset (not recorded which), taken before or after yellow fever vaccination (not recorded which). V gene TRBV21-1 combines with J gene TRBJ2-1. TRBV21-1 is a listed pseudogene. The CDR3 region has the DNA TGTGCGTCCTTCGCCACCACCTTAGGGCAGTTCTTC. Translating gives CASFATTLGQFF.